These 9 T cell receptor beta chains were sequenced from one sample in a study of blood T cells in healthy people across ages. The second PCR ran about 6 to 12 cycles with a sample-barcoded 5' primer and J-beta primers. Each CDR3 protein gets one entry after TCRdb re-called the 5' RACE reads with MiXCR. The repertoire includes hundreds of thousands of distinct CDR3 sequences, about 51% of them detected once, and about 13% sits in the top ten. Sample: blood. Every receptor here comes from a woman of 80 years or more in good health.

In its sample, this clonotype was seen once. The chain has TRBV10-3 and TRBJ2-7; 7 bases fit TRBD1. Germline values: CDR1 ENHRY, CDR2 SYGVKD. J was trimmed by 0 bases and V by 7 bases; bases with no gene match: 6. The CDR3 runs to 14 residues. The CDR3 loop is CAINPGQSSYEQYF. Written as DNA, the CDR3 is TGTGCCATCAATCCGGGACAGAGCTCCTACGAGCAGTACTTC.

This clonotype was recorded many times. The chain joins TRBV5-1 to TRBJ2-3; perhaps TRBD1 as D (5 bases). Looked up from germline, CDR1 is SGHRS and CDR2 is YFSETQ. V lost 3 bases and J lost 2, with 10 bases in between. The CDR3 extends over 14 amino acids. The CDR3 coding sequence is TGCGCCAGCAGCTCTGACAGTTACACAGATACGCAGTATTTT. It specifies CASSSDSYTDTQYF.

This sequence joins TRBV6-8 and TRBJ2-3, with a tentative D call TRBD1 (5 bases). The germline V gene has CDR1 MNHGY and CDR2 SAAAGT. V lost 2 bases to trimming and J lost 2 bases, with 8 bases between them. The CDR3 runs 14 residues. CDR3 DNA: TGTGCCAGCAGTTACGAGGACAACACAGATACGCAGTATTTT. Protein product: CASSYEDNTDTQYF.

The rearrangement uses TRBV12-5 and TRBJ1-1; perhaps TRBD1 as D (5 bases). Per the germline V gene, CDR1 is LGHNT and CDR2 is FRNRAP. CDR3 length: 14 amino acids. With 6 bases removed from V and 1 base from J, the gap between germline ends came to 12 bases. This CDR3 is CASGRDGENTEAFF. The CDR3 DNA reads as TGTGCTAGTGGACGGGACGGAGAGAACACTGAAGCTTTCTTT.

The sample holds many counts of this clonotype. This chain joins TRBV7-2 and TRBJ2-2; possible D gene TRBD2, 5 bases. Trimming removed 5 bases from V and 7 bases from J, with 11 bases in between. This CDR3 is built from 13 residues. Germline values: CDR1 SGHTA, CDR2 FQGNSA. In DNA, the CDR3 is TGTGCCAGCAGCGGGATCCGGGGCGGGGAGCTGTTTTTT. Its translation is CASSGIRGGELFF.

This CDR3 reads CASSPGYSSGNTIYF. The DNA of the CDR3 is TGTGCCAGCAGCCCCGGTTACAGCTCTGGAAACACCATATATTTT. The V gene is TRBV7-2, the J gene TRBJ1-3; D is uncertain. Germline CDR1 SGHTA, CDR2 FQGNSA. This CDR3 is built from 15 residues. V was shortened by 5 bases and J by 0 bases, with 11 bases between the two germline ends.

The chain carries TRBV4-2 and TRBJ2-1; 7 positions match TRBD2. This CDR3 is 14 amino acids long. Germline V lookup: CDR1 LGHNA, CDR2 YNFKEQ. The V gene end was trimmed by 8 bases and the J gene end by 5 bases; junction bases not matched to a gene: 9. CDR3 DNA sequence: TGTGCCAGCCAAGCAGCGGGGATCAACAATGAGCAGTTCTTC. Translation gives CASQAAGINNEQFF.

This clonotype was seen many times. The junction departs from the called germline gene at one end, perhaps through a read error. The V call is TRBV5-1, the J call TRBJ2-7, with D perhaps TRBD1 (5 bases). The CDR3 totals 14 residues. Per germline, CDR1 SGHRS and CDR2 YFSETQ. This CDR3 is CASSLGPSSYEQYF. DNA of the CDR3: TGTGCCAGCAGCTTGGGGCCCAGCTCCTACGAGCAGTACTTC.

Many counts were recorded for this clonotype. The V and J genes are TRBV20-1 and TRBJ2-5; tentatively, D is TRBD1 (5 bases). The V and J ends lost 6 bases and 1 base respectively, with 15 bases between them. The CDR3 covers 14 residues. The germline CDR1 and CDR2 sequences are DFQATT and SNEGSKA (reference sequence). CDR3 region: CSATSHDSQETQYF. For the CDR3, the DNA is TGCAGTGCAACCAGCCACGACAGCCAAGAGACCCAGTACTTC.